Each of the 6 T cell receptor beta chains below was sequenced from the same sample in a study of control samples from healthy donors and cancer patients. The assay was immunoSEQ multiplex PCR, and TCRdb's table has in-frame clones only and misses some. In the table there are some 87,000 clones, around 83% of which are singletons. Source material: PBMCs. The receptors stem from a man between 60 and 75 years old with head and neck cancer.

The rearrangement joins TRBV10-3 to TRBJ2-1, with 13 bases identical to TRBD2. This CDR3 spans 16 amino acids. The junction had 10 bases not matched to a gene; V was cut back by 6 bases and J by 8 bases. The germline V gene has CDR1 ENHRY and CDR2 SYGVKD. The DNA for the CDR3 is TGTGCCATCAGCTTTACTAGCGGGAGGGCCGGGGATGAGCAGTTCTTC. It specifies CAISFTSGRAGDEQFF.

The chain combines TRBV19 with TRBJ1-5, with D perhaps matching TRBD1 (6 bases). V dropped 7 bases and J dropped 7 bases, with 11 bases sitting between them. Germline V gene lookup returns CDR1 LNHDA and CDR2 SQIVND (reference sequence). CDR3 size: 12 residues. Written as DNA, the CDR3 is TGTGCCAGTAACACAGGGAGGCAGCCCCAGCATTTT. Translating it yields CASNTGRQPQHF.

The rearrangement joins TRBV20-1 to TRBJ1-2; TRBD1 matches at 7 bases. V lost 6 bases to trimming and J lost 2 bases; unmatched junction nucleotides: 0. Germline CDR1 reads DFQATT; CDR2 reads SNEGSKA (reference sequence). The CDR3 sequence is 11 residues long. CDR3 region: CSADRNYGYTF. CDR3 sequence (DNA): TGCAGTGCGGACAGGAACTATGGCTACACCTTC.

This rearrangement joins TRBV5-1 to TRBJ2-6; TRBD1 aligns across 8 bases. V lost 0 bases, J lost 3 bases, and 2 bases stayed unmatched. CDR3 length: 16 residues. CDR1 is SGHRS, CDR2 YFSETQ, per germline. This CDR3 reads CASSLGTGNGANVLTF. The CDR3 nucleotides are TGCGCCAGCAGCTTGGGGACAGGGAATGGGGCCAACGTCCTGACTTTC.

The chain recombines TRBV7-9 with TRBJ2-5; D is unclear. The CDR3 totals 14 residues. From germline, CDR1 is SEHNR and CDR2 FQNEAQ (reference sequence). V was pared by 1 base and J by 2 bases, with 8 bases between. CDR3: CASSLVASQETQYF. The CDR3 DNA sequence: TGTGCCAGCAGCTTAGTCGCCAGTCAAGAGACCCAGTACTTC. Drawing the rest from reference TRBV7-9 and TRBJ2-5, the complete variable domain is DTGVSQNPRHKITKRGQNVTFRCDPISEHNRLYWYRQTLGQGPEFLTYFQNEAQLEKSRLLSDRFSAERPKGSFSTLEIQRTEQGDSAMYLCASSLVASQETQYFGPGTRLLVL.

This clone was observed a single time. The chain recombines TRBV24-1 with TRBJ2-2, with D perhaps TRBD2 (5 bases). The V end was cut by 7 bases, the J end by 3 bases, with 11 bases between. CDR3 length: 14 residues. Germline V gene sequence: CDR1 KGHDR, CDR2 SFDVKD. The CDR3, as DNA: TGTGCCACCAGCGCGGGCGGGTACACCGGGGAGCTGTTTTTT. Its translation is CATSAGGYTGELFF.